Sequencing of this TCR beta chain was carried out in a study of identical twins (dated by TCRdb to about 2016). Study-wide context: To test whether fetal clonotypes persist, the study used deep sequencing on TCR alpha and beta repertoires from monozygotic twins, unrelated adults of various ages, and cord blood. To rule out contamination, replicate twin experiments were performed at different times with different library preparation protocols.

Every donor was a healthy Caucasian. Three unrelated non-twin adults were additionally sequenced: a male aged 18 to 30, a male aged 50 to 60 and a female aged 50 to 60. Miltenyi CD45RO+ enrichment and human naive T-cell isolation kits were used to isolate memory (CD45RO+) and naive T cells from PBMC. Trimming takes 0 bases off V and 3 bases off J; junction bases not matched to a gene: 2. The CDR3, from cysteine to phenylalanine, totals 15 residues. CDR3 DNA only is kept here, 45 bases in frame from base 1. The germline V gene (reference sequence) specifies LGHDT as CDR1 and YNNKEL as CDR2. Here is what the overall study found, with its caveats: The excess sharing between twins in beta out-of-frame sequences was weaker because fewer shared sequences reduced the signal-to-noise ratio. Because the same donors could not be followed over many years, the conclusions depended on cross-sectional statistical analysis. Abundant cord blood beta clonotypes carried fewer insertions; young adult naive repertoires showed a weaker similar trend, while memory repertoires showed none. Recombination models systematically underestimated out-of-frame TCR alpha sharing in monozygotic twins but agreed with sharing between unrelated individuals. Compared with coincidental sharing between unrelated individuals, out-of-frame TCR alpha sequences shared between twins had an excess of sequences with low generation probability. Invariant T cells such as MAIT and iNKT could partly confound zero-insertion analyses, though diverse VJ usage argued against this for most clonotypes.

This clonotype was seen ten or more times. This receptor's antigen is unknown. Nothing much larger sits one base from this clone, and base qualities are not available. Libraries were constructed by 5' RACE. The sequencer listed for this sample is Illumina HiSeq 2000. A universal primer binding site was introduced by template switching, and a unique molecular identifier was present in the final cDNA, enabling accurate counting of TCR cDNA molecules. First-strand cDNA for TCR alpha and beta chains was synthesized from specific primers in the conserved constant-segment region. Each cDNA library was double barcoded, with a SMART-Mk sample barcode plus Illumina barcodes, to control for contamination. TruSeq adapter sequences along with Illumina sample barcodes were introduced in two successive PCR steps. The Illumina HiSeq platform was used with custom primers to sequence TCR alpha and beta cDNA libraries. In the authors' own workflow: Unique molecular identifiers were extracted from raw reads with MiGEC, and CDR3 positions were determined with MiXCR. Recombination models were inferred per individual with the repgenHMM and IGoR tools using an EM algorithm. The analysis of shared clonotypes was done with the tcR package in R, with sharing normalized by the product of cloneset sizes. To study raw recombination free of thymic and clonal selection effects, out-of-frame nonproductive sequences were analyzed. TCRdb reworked the public reads: Q25 trimming with fastp, MiXCR clone assembly, productive beta chains retained. Entries are consolidated by CDR3 protein sequence, retaining the most common genes and DNA. V and J calls and clone size were set by TCRdb, not the authors. Across this sample there are approximately 690,000 distinct CDR3 sequences, with around 6% seen only once. The ten biggest clones cover around 1.9% of the sample.

The chain employs TRBV3-1 and TRBJ2-3, with 8 middle bases fitting TRBD2. Sequencing was done on a sample of naive T cells sorted from blood. The cell subset or site label corresponds to: cells isolated with a human naive T-cell isolation kit. This receptor was obtained from a man younger than 30 in good health. At the DNA level, the sequence is TGTGCCAGCAGCCAAGATGCGGGAGGTACAGATACGCAGTATTTT. This gives the protein CASSQDAGGTDTQYF.